The 27 T cell receptor beta chains below all came from one sample that was sequenced in a study of blood T cell repertoires in COVID-19. Assay: immunoSEQ multiplex PCR; the TCRdb copy retains only in-frame clones and omits some. The sample comprises some 270,000 clones, roughly 84% of which are singletons, and 0.7% to 0.9% rests with the top ten. The sample taken for sequencing was peripheral blood. These TCRs come from a human donor with COVID-19, enrolled during active disease. The donor label of this sample is uncertain.

The rearrangement uses TRBV5-4 and TRBJ1-1; 8 nucleotides line up with TRBD1. The V gene end was trimmed by 6 bases and the J gene end by 0 bases; junction bases not matched to a gene: 13. The CDR3 sequence is 17 residues long. Germline CDR1 is SGHNT and CDR2 is YYREEE (reference sequence). For the CDR3, the DNA is TGTGCCAGCATCCCTACCGGGACAGGCCCCATGAACACTGAAGCTTTCTTT. It codes for CASIPTGTGPMNTEAFF.

This clone was detected only once. The rearrangement uses TRBV11-3 and TRBJ2-2; 8 positions agree with TRBD2. V lost 1 base and J lost 6; bases outside the gene matches: 10. The germline V gene encodes CDR1 SGHNT and CDR2 YENEEA. This CDR3 is built from 17 residues. CDR3 protein: CASSLVAGPPGPGELFF. CDR3 nucleotide sequence: TGTGCCAGCAGCTTAGTAGCGGGACCTCCTGGGCCCGGGGAGCTGTTTTTT.

This clone was detected once. This specimen includes other DNA sequences encoding the same CDR3. V is TRBV7-2 and J is TRBJ2-3; possible D gene TRBD2, 5 bases. With 0 bases removed from V and 2 bases from J, the gap between germline ends came to 9 bases. The CDR3 sequence is 15 residues long. Germline V gene sequence: CDR1 SGHTA, CDR2 FQGNSA. The CDR3: CASSLALGVTDTQYF. The CDR3 DNA sequence: TGTGCCAGCAGCTTAGCGCTCGGGGTCACAGATACGCAGTATTTT.

The chain employs TRBV29-1 and TRBJ1-6, with D hard to call. There are 13 residues in the CDR3. The germline V gene encodes CDR1 SQVTM and CDR2 ANQGSEA. Trimming shortened V by 2 bases and J by 7 bases, and 9 bases separated the two germline ends. CDR3 nucleotides: TGCAGCGTTGAAAATCATCAGAATTCACCCCTCCACTTT. This encodes CSVENHQNSPLHF. The entire variable domain, with the rest obtained from reference TRBV29-1 and TRBJ1-6, is as follows: SAVISQKPSRDICQRGTSLTIQCQVDSQVTMMFWYRQQPGQSLTLIATANQGSEATYESGFVIDKFPISRPNLTFSTLTVSNMSPEDSSIYLCSVENHQNSPLHFGNGTRLTVT.

The rearrangement joins TRBV9 to TRBJ2-7, with 7 nucleotides matching TRBD2. J was trimmed by 4 bases and V by 4 bases; bases with no gene match: 11. CDR3 length equals 15 residues. CDR1 SGDLS and CDR2 YYNGEE come from the germline V gene. CDR3: CASSPRTRGGYEQYF. The CDR3 DNA is TGTGCCAGCAGCCCTCGGACTAGAGGAGGTTACGAGCAGTACTTC.

The chain has TRBV1 and TRBJ2-3; the DNA was not compared with TRBD2, the D call given in the table. TRBV1 is classified as a pseudogene. The CDR3 is made up of 15 amino acids. This chain's CDR3 is CTSRPGLLSTDTQYF. CDR3 DNA sequence: TGCACCAGCAGGCCGGGACTGCTTAGCACAGATACGCAGTATTTT.

The V gene is TRBV29-1, the J gene TRBJ2-7; 8 bases agree with TRBD1. Germline loops: CDR1 SQVTM, CDR2 ANQGSEA. The CDR3 runs 16 residues. The trim removed 7 bases at V and 4 bases at J, leaving 18 bases unmatched. In nucleotides, the CDR3 is TGCAGCGCCCTACAGGGCAGGGGGCGGAGGGGGTACGAGCAGTACTTC. Translation gives CSALQGRGRRGYEQYF.

In regard to this clone: Within the sample, other DNA sequences also encode this same CDR3. This chain links TRBV28 with TRBJ2-1, with TRBD2 matching 10 bases. Trimming removed 5 bases from V and 3 bases from J; junction bases left unmatched: 4. Germline assignment: CDR1 MDHEN and CDR2 SYDVKM. CDR3 size: 15 residues. The CDR3 DNA reads as TGTGCCAGCAGTCTAGCGGGAGAGGGCTACAATGAGCAGTTCTTC. Protein product: CASSLAGEGYNEQFF.

The rearrangement links TRBV28 to TRBJ1-2; 7 bases fit TRBD1. CDR1 MDHEN and CDR2 SYDVKM come from the germline V gene. With V trimmed by 6 bases and J by 0 bases, 13 bases remained unmatched. CDR3 size: 17 residues. CDR3 residues: CASSSLAGGGPNYGYTF. Here the CDR3 DNA reads TGTGCCAGCAGCTCTTTGGCAGGGGGAGGCCCTAACTATGGCTACACCTTC.

This clone occurred once. This rearrangement joins TRBV29-1 to TRBJ2-1; 7 nucleotides line up with TRBD1. This CDR3 spans 14 amino acids. J lost 4 bases, V lost 6 bases, and 9 bases had no gene match. Germline V gene data show CDR1 as SQVTM and CDR2 as ANQGSEA. The CDR3 sequence is CSVAKQGWYNEQFF. The DNA of the CDR3 is TGCAGCGTCGCTAAACAGGGGTGGTACAATGAGCAGTTCTTC.

The V call is TRBV4-1, the J call TRBJ1-6; TRBD1 matches 7 bases. This CDR3 has 15 amino acids. Per the germline V gene, CDR1 is MGHRA and CDR2 is YSYEKL. The junction had 5 bases not matched to a gene; V was cut back by 4 bases and J by 5 bases. The CDR3 reads CASSRRGPNNSPLHF. CDR3 nucleotide sequence: TGCGCCAGCAGCCGAAGGGGGCCGAATAATTCACCCCTCCACTTT.

This chain connects TRBV3-1 (or the pseudogene TRBV3-2) to TRBJ2-3; TRBD2 is a possible D gene (6 bases). Germline assignment: CDR1 LGHDT and CDR2 YNNKEL (reference sequence). This CDR3 is 15 amino acids long. V was clipped by 4 bases and J by 15 bases, with 26 bases between them. This CDR3 reads CASSLTGTLPYGVYF. The CDR3 coding sequence is TGTGCCAGCAGCCTCACCGGGACTCTACCGTACGGAGTCTATTTT.

This chain links TRBV25-1 with TRBJ1-3, with D hard to call. The CDR3 runs 13 residues. Germline V lookup: CDR1 MGHDK, CDR2 SYGVNS. Trimming took 3 bases from V and 8 from J, leaving 11 bases between them. CDR3 sequence reads: CASSEAAGDTIYF. For the CDR3, the DNA is TGTGCCAGCAGTGAGGCCGCGGGAGACACCATATATTTT.

The chain joins TRBV30 to TRBJ1-2; a weak D match, TRBD1 (6 bases). Germline lookup yields CDR1 GTSNPN and CDR2 SVGIG (reference sequence). The CDR3 contains 12 residues. Trimming removed 4 bases at V and 4 bases at J, with 10 bases between. The CDR3, as DNA: TGTGCCTGGAACGCAGGGGCCTATGGCTACACCTTC. Its protein is CAWNAGAYGYTF.

This clone was recorded only once. The J gene is TRBJ1-3, the V gene TRBV5-4; 7 bases line up with TRBD1. V shed 0 bases and J 0 bases; nucleotides not matched to a gene: 6. The CDR3 contains 17 residues. CDR1 and CDR2 (germline): SGHNT, YYREEE (reference sequence). The CDR3 is CASSLGGTVNSGNTIYF. The CDR3 bases are TGTGCCAGCAGCTTGGGGGGGACAGTTAACTCTGGAAACACCATATATTTT.

The chain links TRBV28 to TRBJ1-5, with 8 bases lining up with TRBD1. Germline lookup yields CDR1 MDHEN and CDR2 SYDVKM. This CDR3 is built from 18 residues. V lost 5 bases to trimming and J lost 1 base; unmatched junction nucleotides: 13. The CDR3 spells CASSPTRTGIWSNQPQHF. As DNA, the CDR3 is TGTGCCAGCAGTCCTACCCGGACAGGGATTTGGAGCAATCAGCCCCAGCATTTT.

The V call is TRBV30, the J call TRBJ1-3; unclear D gene. Germline loops: CDR1 GTSNPN, CDR2 SVGIG (reference sequence). Trimming took 4 bases from V and 2 from J, leaving 12 bases between them. The CDR3 is 14 amino acids. This CDR3 reads CAWKRVEAGNTIYF. In nucleotides, the CDR3 is TGTGCCTGGAAGCGGGTGGAGGCTGGAAACACCATATATTTT.

The chain links TRBV3-1 (or the pseudogene TRBV3-2) to TRBJ2-7; 10 nucleotides agree with TRBD2. The length of the CDR3 is 15 residues. Germline V lookup: CDR1 LGHDT, CDR2 YNNKEL (reference sequence). The V and J ends lost 5 bases and 3 bases, in that order; junction bases with no gene match: 7. CDR3 region: CASSSGLASGYEQYF. As DNA, the CDR3 is TGTGCCAGCAGCTCGGGACTAGCGTCTGGCTACGAGCAGTACTTC.

This chain uses TRBV28 with TRBJ2-7, with 13 bases aligning to TRBD2. The CDR3 length is 17 residues. Per germline, CDR1 MDHEN and CDR2 SYDVKM. V dropped 6 bases and J dropped 2; count of bases not matched to a gene: 10. The CDR3 nucleotides read TGTGCCAGCAGATCTGCCGGGACTAGCGGGACCACCTACGAGCAGTACTTC. Translating it yields CASRSAGTSGTTYEQYF.

V is TRBV7-3 and J is TRBJ2-2; possibly TRBD1 for D (6 bases). Trimming shortened V by 4 bases and J by 5 bases, and 8 bases separated the two germline ends. CDR3 size: 13 residues. Per germline, CDR1 SGHTA and CDR2 FQGTGA. In nucleotides, the CDR3 is TGTGCCAGCAGCTCCACAGGGACCGGGGAGCTGTTTTTT. This translates into CASSSTGTGELFF.

This clone was picked up one time. The V and J genes are TRBV15 and TRBJ1-2; 9 nucleotides agree with TRBD1. This CDR3 spans 15 amino acids. CDR1 and CDR2 from the germline V gene are LNHNV and YYDKDF (reference sequence). V lost 0 bases to trimming and J lost 13 bases; unmatched junction nucleotides: 12. The CDR3 nucleotides are TGTGCCACCAGCAGAGATCGAAACCCGAGACAGGGGGGCACCTTC. Translating gives CATSRDRNPRQGGTF.

This clone turned up a few times. The rearrangement joins TRBV11-2 to TRBJ1-5; weak D call: TRBD1 (6 bases). Germline loops: CDR1 SGHAT, CDR2 FQNNGV. The CDR3 runs 13 residues. V lost 4 bases, J lost 4 bases, and 8 bases lay in between. The CDR3 is CASSSQGNQPQHF. In DNA, the CDR3 is TGTGCCAGCAGCTCGCAGGGGAATCAGCCCCAGCATTTT.

The chain joins TRBV10-3 to TRBJ2-3; 16 bases agree with TRBD2. The CDR3 has 17 residues. Looked up from germline, CDR1 is ENHRY and CDR2 is SYGVKD. After removal of 6 bases from V and 2 bases from J, the junction contained 5 bases not matched to a gene. CDR3 sequence: CAIRGLAGGPNTDTQYF. The CDR3 region has the DNA TGTGCCATCAGGGGACTAGCGGGAGGGCCTAACACAGATACGCAGTATTTT.

The chain joins TRBV6-5 to TRBJ1-2, with a weak D call TRBD1 (5 bases). Trimming removed 4 bases from V and 1 base from J, with 13 bases in between. CDR1 and CDR2 from the germline V gene are MNHEY and SVGAGI. This CDR3 region has 15 residues. Here the CDR3 DNA reads TGTGCCAGCAGTTTCCTCCAGGGCCTTAACTATGGCTACACCTTC. Its translation is CASSFLQGLNYGYTF.

The chain uses TRBV6-5 and TRBJ1-1; perhaps TRBD1 as D (6 bases). Germline CDR1 MNHEY, CDR2 SVGAGI. This CDR3 has 16 residues. Between the trimmed V and J ends, which lost 4 bases and 0 bases, there was a span of 15 bases. The CDR3 region has the DNA TGTGCCAGCAGTTCCCTTGGTGGGGGCCTGAACACTGAAGCTTTCTTT. Translation gives CASSSLGGGLNTEAFF.

The V and J genes are TRBV7-2 and TRBJ2-1, with 13 bases identical to TRBD2. V gave up 4 bases and J gave up 9 bases; unmatched junction bases: 9. CDR1 is SGHTA and CDR2 is FQGNSA in the germline V gene. The length of the CDR3 is 16 residues. CDR3 coding DNA: TGTGCCAGCAGCTCCCCGACTAGCGGGAGGTTAGGTGAGCAGTTCTTC. Protein sequence: CASSSPTSGRLGEQFF.

The chain recombines TRBV25-1 with TRBJ2-7; D is perhaps TRBD1 (6 bases). Trimming stripped 1 base from V and 3 bases from J, with 10 bases between. This CDR3 is 14 amino acids long. CDR1 and CDR2 (germline): MGHDK, SYGVNS. CDR3 amino acids: CASSESGTNYEQYF. The CDR3 DNA is TGTGCCAGCAGTGAATCCGGGACAAACTACGAGCAGTACTTC.